The 10 T cell receptor beta chains listed next were all sequenced from one sample in a study of control samples from healthy donors and cancer patients. This table comes from immunoSEQ multiplex PCR, and its TCRdb copy is limited to in-frame clones, with some not included. Among under 110,000 clones listed, roughly 90% were seen once. The material sequenced was blood. These receptors came from a man aged 30-40 years in good health.

The chain uses TRBV5-1 and TRBJ2-3; perhaps TRBD1 as D (6 bases). The CDR3 is 15 residues long. CDR1 and CDR2 (germline): SGHRS, YFSETQ. V was trimmed by 4 bases and J by 0 bases, leaving 12 bases between them. DNA for the CDR3: TGCGCCAGCAGCCCCAGGGGTGCTAGCACAGATACGCAGTATTTT. Translating it yields CASSPRGASTDTQYF.

This rearrangement joins TRBV6-2 or TRBV6-3 to TRBJ2-2, with no clear D. V dropped 0 bases and J dropped 4 bases, with 6 bases sitting between them. The CDR3 spans 14 residues. The germline CDR1 and CDR2 sequences are MNHEY and SVGEGT. This CDR3 reads CASSYSLPTGELFF. As DNA, the CDR3 is TGTGCCAGCAGTTACTCGCTACCCACCGGGGAGCTGTTTTTT.

The gene calls are TRBV20-1 and TRBJ2-3; D may be TRBD2 (5 bases). CDR3 size: 15 residues. The germline V gene has CDR1 DFQATT and CDR2 SNEGSKA (reference sequence). The germline V and J ends were trimmed by 3 bases and 1 base, with 14 bases remaining between them. The CDR3 DNA follows: TGCAGTGCTAGTTCAGCCCTAGCTGGCACAGATACGCAGTATTTT. It specifies CSASSALAGTDTQYF.

This chain connects TRBV27 to TRBJ2-6; D not resolved. This CDR3 contains 18 residues. CDR1 and CDR2 (germline): MNHEY, SMNVEV (reference sequence). Trimming cost V 3 bases and J 4 bases, with 19 bases left between them. CDR3: CASSLKARTPPGANVLTF. The CDR3 bases are TGTGCCAGCAGTTTGAAGGCTAGAACCCCCCCCGGGGCCAACGTCCTGACTTTC.

This clone has just one count. The DNA of the CDR3 is TGTGCCAGCAGTTACTCGTGGTCGGAATACTACGAGCAGTACTTC. Translating it yields CASSYSWSEYYEQYF. The chain is built from TRBV6-2 or TRBV6-3 and TRBJ2-7; D gene unclear. In germline, CDR1 is MNHEY, CDR2 SVGEGT. With 0 bases removed from V and 3 bases from J, the gap between germline ends came to 12 bases. This CDR3 comprises 15 residues.

The rearrangement joins TRBV9 to TRBJ2-2; the D call may be TRBD1 or TRBD2 (5 bases each). The germline V gene encodes CDR1 SGDLS and CDR2 YYNGEE. The ends were cut back, 3 bases at V and 0 bases at J, with 12 bases in the middle. The CDR3 length is 16 residues. This chain's CDR3 is CASSETGLSNTGELFF. The CDR3 DNA reads TGTGCCAGCAGCGAGACGGGGCTGTCGAACACCGGGGAGCTGTTTTTT. Full variable domain (rest looked up from reference TRBV9 and TRBJ2-2): DSGVTQTPKHLITATGQRVTLRCSPRSGDLSVYWYQQSLDQGLQFLIQYYNGEERAKGNILERFSAQQFPDLHSELNLSSLELGDSALYFCASSETGLSNTGELFFGEGSRLTVL.

This chain uses TRBV6-5 with TRBJ2-7; 9 nucleotides align to TRBD1. The CDR3 is 15 amino acids. The V and J ends lost 6 bases and 1 base, in that order; junction bases with no gene match: 7. Germline V gene lookup returns CDR1 MNHEY and CDR2 SVGAGI. The CDR3 loop reads CASRPPGQGSYEQYF. DNA of the CDR3: TGTGCCAGCAGGCCTCCGGGACAGGGATCCTACGAGCAGTACTTC.

This clone was observed a single time. The gene calls are TRBV15 and TRBJ1-4, with a tentative D call TRBD1 (6 bases). Trimming left V 3 bases short and J 5 bases short, with 13 bases between. From germline, CDR1 is LNHNV and CDR2 YYDKDF (reference sequence). This CDR3 is 15 amino acids long. CDR3 nucleotides: TGTGCCACCAGCAGCGACAGGCTGAGAAATGAAAAACTGTTTTTT. Its protein product is CATSSDRLRNEKLFF.

The chain is built from TRBV6-5 and TRBJ1-5, with 9 bases matching TRBD1. Germline V gene sequence: CDR1 MNHEY, CDR2 SVGAGI. V lost 6 bases and J lost 5; bases outside the gene matches: 5. This CDR3 spans 14 amino acids. For the CDR3, the DNA is TGTGCCAGCAGCAGCGACAGGGGGTATCAGCCCCAGCATTTT. Translation: CASSSDRGYQPQHF.

CDR3 DNA sequence: TGTGCCAGCAGTTTAAGGGGAAATTCACCCCTCCACTTT. Its translation: CASSLRGNSPLHF. J is TRBJ1-6 and V is TRBV27, with D perhaps TRBD1 (5 bases). Trimming removed 2 bases at V and 7 bases at J, with 6 bases between. Germline assignment: CDR1 MNHEY and CDR2 SMNVEV (reference sequence). The CDR3 length is 13 residues.